The source of this T cell receptor beta chain is a study of blood T cells in healthy people across ages. A second roughly 6 to 11 cycle PCR used barcoded and J-beta primers. TCRdb re-derived calls from the 5' RACE reads in MiXCR, one entry per CDR3 protein. The table shows 1.5 million to 2 million distinct CDR3 sequences, with about 39% occurring only once. Donors each provided roughly 9.6 milliliters of peripheral blood. CDR1 is MDHEN and CDR2 is SYDVKM in the germline V gene. The CDR3 contains 16 residues. Trimming cost V 6 bases and J 4 bases, with 21 bases left between them. The chain employs TRBV28 and TRBJ1-2, with TRBD1 as a possible D gene (6 bases). The sequenced sample consisted of blood. The sequence was collected from a human donor in good health. CDR3 coding DNA: TGTGCCAGCAGCTATTCCGGATTTAAGGGGGTCTATGGCTACACCTTC. It is translated as CASSYSGFKGVYGYTF.